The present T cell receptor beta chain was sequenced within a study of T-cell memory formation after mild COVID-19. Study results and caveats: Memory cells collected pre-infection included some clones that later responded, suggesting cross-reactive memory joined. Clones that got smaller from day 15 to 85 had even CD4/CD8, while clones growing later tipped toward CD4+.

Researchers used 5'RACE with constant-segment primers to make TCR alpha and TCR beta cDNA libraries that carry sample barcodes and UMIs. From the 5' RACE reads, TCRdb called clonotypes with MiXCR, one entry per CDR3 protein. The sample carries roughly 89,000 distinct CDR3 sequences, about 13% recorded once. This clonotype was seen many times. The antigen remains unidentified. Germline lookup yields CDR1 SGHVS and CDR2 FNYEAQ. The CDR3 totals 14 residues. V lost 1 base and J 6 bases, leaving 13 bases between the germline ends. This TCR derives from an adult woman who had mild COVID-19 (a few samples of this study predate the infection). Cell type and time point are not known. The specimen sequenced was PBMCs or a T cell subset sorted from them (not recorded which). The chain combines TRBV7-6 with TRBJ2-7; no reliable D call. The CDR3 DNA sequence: TGTGCCAGCAGCTTAGGGGTAGTCTCACGCGAGCAGTACTTC. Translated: CASSLGVVSREQYF.